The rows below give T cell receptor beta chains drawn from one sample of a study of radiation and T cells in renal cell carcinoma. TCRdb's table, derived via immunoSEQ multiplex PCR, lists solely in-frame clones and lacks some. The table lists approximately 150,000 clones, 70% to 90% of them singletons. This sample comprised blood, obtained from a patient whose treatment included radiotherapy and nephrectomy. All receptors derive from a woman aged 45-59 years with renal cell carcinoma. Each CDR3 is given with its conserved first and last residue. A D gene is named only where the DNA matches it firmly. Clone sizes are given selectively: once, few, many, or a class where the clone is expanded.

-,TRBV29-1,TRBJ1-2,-,TGCAGCGTTGAGAAAGGGGGGACGAACTATGGCTACACCTTC,CSVEKGGTNYGYTF
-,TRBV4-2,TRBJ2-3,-,TGTGCCAGCAGCCAAAATAATCCGTATAGCACAGATACGCAGTATTTT,CASSQNNPYSTDTQYF
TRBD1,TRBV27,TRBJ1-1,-,TGTGCCAGCAGTTTGGCAGGGGGCCTGGCTGAAGCTTTCTTT,CASSLAGGLAEAFF
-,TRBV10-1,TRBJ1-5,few,TGCGCCAGCAGTCTTGACAATCAGCCCCAGCATTTT,CASSLDNQPQHF
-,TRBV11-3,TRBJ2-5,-,TGTGCCAGCAGCTTAGGCGGGACACAAGAGACCCAGTACTTC,CASSLGGTQETQYF
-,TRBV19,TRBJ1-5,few,TGTGCCAGTAGGATATACCACGGGACGTACAATCAGCCCCAGCATTTT,CASRIYHGTYNQPQHF
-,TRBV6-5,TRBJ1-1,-,TGTGCCACTAACACTGAAGCTTTCTTT,CATNTEAFF
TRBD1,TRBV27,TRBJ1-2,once,TGTGCCAGCAGTCGCGGGACAGGCTATGGCTACACCTTC,CASSRGTGYGYTF
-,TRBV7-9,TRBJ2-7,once,TGTGCCAGCAGCTCGGGACGCGAGCAGTACTTC,CASSSGREQYF
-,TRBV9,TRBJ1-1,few,TGTGCCAGCAGCGTAGACTCGAGGGGGTGGACTGAAGCTTTCTTT,CASSVDSRGWTEAFF
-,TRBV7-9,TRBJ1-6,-,TGTGCCAGCAGCCTTCCGGATACATCACCCCTCCACTTT,CASSLPDTSPLHF
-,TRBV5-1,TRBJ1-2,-,TGCGCCAGCAGCTTGGCCCCACCCGGGGGAGGCTACACCTTC,CASSLAPPGGGYTF
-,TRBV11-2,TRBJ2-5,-,TGTGCCAGCAGCCCCGCCGTGGGGGGTGAGTCCCAGTACTTC,CASSPAVGGESQYF
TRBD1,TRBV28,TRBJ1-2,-,TGTGCCAGCAGTCCCCCGGGACAGGGGAGTGGCTACACCTTC,CASSPPGQGSGYTF
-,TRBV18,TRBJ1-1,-,TGTGCCAGCTCACCACGGCAGGGAGGGGGGAACACTGAAGCTTTCTTT,CASSPRQGGGNTEAFF
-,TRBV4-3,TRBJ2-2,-,TGCGCCAGCAGCCAAGAACGAGCCGAATGGTGGGGATTTACCTCCAACACCGGGGAGCTGTTTTTT,CASSQERAEWWGFTSNTGELFF
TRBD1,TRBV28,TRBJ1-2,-,TGTGCCAGCAGTCCAGGGGGGACTAACTATGGCTACACCTTC,CASSPGGTNYGYTF
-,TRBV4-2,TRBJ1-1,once,TGTGCCAGCAGCCAAGTGGGAGACACTGAAGCTTTCTTT,CASSQVGDTEAFF
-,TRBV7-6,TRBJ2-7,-,TGTGCCAGCAGCTGGTCAGGGTCCAACGAGCAGTACTTC,CASSWSGSNEQYF
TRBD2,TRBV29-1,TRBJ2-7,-,TGCAGCGTTGCCGTGCTAGCGGGAGTCAACGAGCAGTACTTC,CSVAVLAGVNEQYF
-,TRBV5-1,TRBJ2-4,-,TGCGCCAGCAGCCACGAGGAAACCAAAAACATTCAGTACTTC,CASSHEETKNIQYF
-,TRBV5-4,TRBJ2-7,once,TGTGCCAGCAGCTTGGACAGGAGCTCCTACGAGCAGTACTTC,CASSLDRSSYEQYF
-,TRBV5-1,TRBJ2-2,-,TGCGCCAGCAGCAGGGACCGGAACACCGGGGAGCTGTTTTTT,CASSRDRNTGELFF
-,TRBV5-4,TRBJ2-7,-,TGCGCCAGCAGCCAAGCCCGACAGACCGAGCAGTACTTC,CASSQARQTEQYF
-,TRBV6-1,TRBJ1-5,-,TGTGCCAGCAGTGACAGGGGTCAGCCCCAGCATTTT,CASSDRGQPQHF
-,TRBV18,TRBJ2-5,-,TGTGCCAGCTCACCTCAGTGGGGGGTCCAAGAGACCCAGTACTTC,CASSPQWGVQETQYF
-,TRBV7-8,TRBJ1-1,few,TGTGCCAGCAGACCAGCAATGTGGGGGAACACTGAAGCTTTCTTT,CASRPAMWGNTEAFF
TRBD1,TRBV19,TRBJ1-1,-,TGTGCCAGTAGTATTGGGCCAGGGGGCGCCTTGAGCACTGAAGCTTTCTTT,CASSIGPGGALSTEAFF
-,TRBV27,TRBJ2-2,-,TGTGCCAGCACACGTGAGGGGGGGATCCCACGGGCCGGGGAGCTGTTTTTT,CASTREGGIPRAGELFF
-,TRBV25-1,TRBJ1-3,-,TGTGCCAGCAGTGAGGGAAACACCATATATTTT,CASSEGNTIYF
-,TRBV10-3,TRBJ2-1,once,TGTGCCATCAGGGGTGCGGACACGGTAATAAATGAGCAGTTCTTC,CAIRGADTVINEQFF
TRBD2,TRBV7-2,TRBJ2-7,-,TGTGCCAGCACCAGGACTAGCGAAAGTGAGCAGTACTTC,CASTRTSESEQYF
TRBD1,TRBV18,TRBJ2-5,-,TGTGCCAGCTCACCACCCAGGGGACAGGGAGGCCAAGAGACCCAGTACTTC,CASSPPRGQGGQETQYF
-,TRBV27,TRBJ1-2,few,TGTGCCAGCGGCGGGACTCCGGAAGGCTACACCTTC,CASGGTPEGYTF
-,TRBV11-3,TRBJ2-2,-,TGTGCCAGCAGCAACCCGCCCACCGGGGAGCTGTTTTTT,CASSNPPTGELFF
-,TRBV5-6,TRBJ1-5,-,TGTGCCAGCAGCTTTGGACGGGATCAGCCCCAGCATTTT,CASSFGRDQPQHF
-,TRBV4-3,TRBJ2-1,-,TGCGCCAGCAGCCAAGAAAGAGGGGATGAGCAGTTCTTC,CASSQERGDEQFF